A selection of T cell receptor beta chains follows, all from one sample in a study of cytomegalovirus exposure and HLA in healthy donors. Sequencing was performed with immunoSEQ multiplex PCR; in TCRdb, only in-frame clones are kept and a portion is missing. Among fewer than 200,000 clones listed, over 9.5% were seen once. The specimen sequenced was PBMCs. These receptors were taken from a man over 45 in good health and CMV-seropositive. CDR3s include the opening cysteine and the closing phenylalanine or tryptophan. D genes are given only for firm matches. Size tells how often a clone was seen (once, few, many) or the class of an expanded clone, and some rows leave it out.

abundance	v_gene	d_gene	j_gene	CDR3nt	CDR3aa
-	TRBV5-5	-	TRBJ1-2	TGTGCCAGCAGCTTCCGGGACACCTCTAACTATGGCTACACCTTC	CASSFRDTSNYGYTF
-	TRBV7-9	TRBD2	TRBJ2-3	TGTGCCAGCAGCCCTCATAGCGGGGCGCCCACAGATACGCAGTATTTT	CASSPHSGAPTDTQYF
once	TRBV21-1	-	TRBJ1-5	TGTGCCAGCAGCGTCGGGGGTCAGCCCCAGCATTTT	CASSVGGQPQHF
few	TRBV5-4	TRBD1	TRBJ1-2	TGTGCCAGCAGCCAAGAGAACAGGGGGCGATCCTATGGCTACACCTTC	CASSQENRGRSYGYTF
-	TRBV4-3	TRBD1	TRBJ2-7	TGCGCCAGCAGCCAAGGGGGGGACAGGGTCCACGAGCAGTACTTC	CASSQGGDRVHEQYF
few	TRBV28	-	TRBJ1-5	TGTGCCAGCAGTCCCCGTCCCCCGGTTAGCAATCAGCCCCAGCATTTT	CASSPRPPVSNQPQHF
few	TRBV2	TRBD1	TRBJ1-1	TGTGCCAGCTCTGGGACAGGGGTTGGCCCTGAAGCTTTCTTT	CASSGTGVGPEAFF
few	TRBV19	-	TRBJ1-1	TGTGCCAGTAGTAGCCAGGGTGGCACTGAAGCTTTCTTT	CASSSQGGTEAFF
-	TRBV2	-	TRBJ2-3	TGTGCCAGCAGTGAGGGAGCGTCGCGAACAGATACGCAGTATTTT	CASSEGASRTDTQYF
few	TRBV20-1	-	TRBJ1-1	TGCAGTGCTCCGGGGGGGACTGAAGCTTTCTTT	CSAPGGTEAFF
-	TRBV6-1	-	TRBJ2-5	TGTGCCAGCAGTGAAGGGACAGATTTGGGCCAAGAGACCCAGTACTTC	CASSEGTDLGQETQYF
-	TRBV11-2	-	TRBJ2-7	TGTGCCAGCAGCTTAAGGAGGGCTCTGGGATTTACGCAGTACTTC	CASSLRRALGFTQYF
few	TRBV11-2	-	TRBJ1-1	TGTGCCAGCAGCTTACTTAAGCCGAACACTGAAGCTTTCTTT	CASSLLKPNTEAFF
few	TRBV6-6	TRBD1	TRBJ2-7	TGTGCCAGCAAACAAACCGGGACAGGGGGGTTCGAGCAGTACTTC	CASKQTGTGGFEQYF
few	TRBV6-6	TRBD1	TRBJ1-1	TGTGCCAGCAGACCCACCGGGACAGGGGTTCGAGCTTTCTTT	CASRPTGTGVRAFF
few	TRBV7-8	-	TRBJ2-7	TGTGCCAGCAGCCCCCCTGGGGGGGCTGGTCCCTACGAGCAGTACTTC	CASSPPGGAGPYEQYF
few	TRBV5-4	-	TRBJ1-4	TGTGCCAGCAGCTTGGCGGGGGAAACTAATGAAAAACTGTTTTTT	CASSLAGETNEKLFF
few	TRBV19	TRBD1	TRBJ2-7	TGTGCCAGTAGTATCATGACAGGGGCAGGCGAGCAGTACTTC	CASSIMTGAGEQYF
-	TRBV7-9	-	TRBJ1-6	TGTGCCAGCAGCTTTGGTTGGCCACCTCCCCTCCACTTT	CASSFGWPPPLHF
-	TRBV5-6	-	TRBJ2-4	TGTGCCAGCAGCCCGGTGGGGGAGGACATTCAGTACTTC	CASSPVGEDIQYF
-	TRBV11-3	TRBD1	TRBJ1-1	TGTGCCAGCAGTCCTCGGGACAGCTACACTGAAGCTTTCTTT	CASSPRDSYTEAFF
-	TRBV9	TRBD1	TRBJ2-2	TGTGCCAGCAGTCAGACAGGGGGAGGAACCGGGGAGCTGTTTTTT	CASSQTGGGTGELFF
few	TRBV15	-	TRBJ1-1	TGTGCCACCAGCAGAAGACAGTCCCGTATGAACACTGAAGCTTTCTTT	CATSRRQSRMNTEAFF
-	TRBV2	-	TRBJ2-7	TGTGCCAGCAGTGAACAGGGGATTTCCGACGAGCAGTACTTC	CASSEQGISDEQYF
few	TRBV6-5	TRBD1	TRBJ1-1	TGTGCCAGCAGTTACTCCGGGACAGGGAACACTGAAGCTTTCTTT	CASSYSGTGNTEAFF
few	TRBV10-1	-	TRBJ2-5	TGCGCCAGCAGCGCCGGGACACATCAAGAGACCCAGTACTTC	CASSAGTHQETQYF
few	TRBV6-4	-	TRBJ2-1	TGTGCCAGCAGTGACTCAGGGCGGGGATCGTACAATGAGCAGTTCTTC	CASSDSGRGSYNEQFF
few	TRBV29-1	TRBD1	TRBJ2-2	TGCAGCGTCGGACAGGTCTCGAACACCGGGGAGCTGTTTTTT	CSVGQVSNTGELFF
-	TRBV4-3	TRBD1	TRBJ1-2	TGCGCCAGCAGCCAAGATCGCGGGACAGTATATGGCTACACCTTC	CASSQDRGTVYGYTF
-	TRBV6-5	-	TRBJ1-5	TGTGCCAGCAGTCGCGTCCAGGGGAATCAGCCCCAGCATTTT	CASSRVQGNQPQHF
few	TRBV6-5	-	TRBJ1-3	TGTGCCAGCAGTTACGGTGGGGCCGAAGCTGGAAACACCATATATTTT	CASSYGGAEAGNTIYF
few	TRBV27	-	TRBJ1-1	TGTGCCAGCAGTTTAGCGGCGGGCGTGAACACTGAAGCTTTCTTT	CASSLAAGVNTEAFF
few	TRBV7-2	-	TRBJ1-3	TGTGCCAGCAGCCGGGGGGTCTGGAACGCTGGAAACACCATATATTTT	CASSRGVWNAGNTIYF
-	TRBV7-2	-	TRBJ1-1	TGTGCCAGCAGCTTAAATCCAGGGAACACTGAAGCTTTCTTT	CASSLNPGNTEAFF
-	TRBV7-9	-	TRBJ2-3	TGTGCCAGCAGCTTAAGGGGTCCTAGCACAGATACGCAGTATTTT	CASSLRGPSTDTQYF
-	TRBV5-1	-	TRBJ1-1	TGCGCCAGCAGCTTGATTGGACAGACGAACACTGAAGCTTTCTTT	CASSLIGQTNTEAFF
-	TRBV6-5	-	TRBJ2-3	TGTGCCAGCAGTTACCTAGGGGCAGATACGCAGTATTTT	CASSYLGADTQYF
-	TRBV25-1	-	TRBJ1-6	TGTGCCAGTGAGCGCAGCTCCTATAATTCACCCCTCCACTTT	CASERSSYNSPLHF
few	TRBV19	-	TRBJ1-1	TGTGCCAGTAGTATAAAATCAGGGGTAGGGTATGAAGCTTTCTTT	CASSIKSGVGYEAFF
few	TRBV13	TRBD2	TRBJ2-7	TGTGCCAGCAGCCGAACAGCGGGGATCTACGAGCAGTACTTC	CASSRTAGIYEQYF
-	TRBV5-1	TRBD1	TRBJ1-1	TGCGCCAGCAGCTTGTTACAGGGGGGCACTGAAGCTTTCTTT	CASSLLQGGTEAFF
-	TRBV7-9	-	TRBJ2-2	TGTGCCAGCAGCTTAGCGGGGCAGACGAACACCGGGGAGCTGTTTTTT	CASSLAGQTNTGELFF
few	TRBV7-4	TRBD2	TRBJ2-4	TGTGCCAGCAGCTCTAGACTAGCGGGGTTTCGTGGAAACATTCAGTACTTC	CASSSRLAGFRGNIQYF
once	TRBV19	TRBD1	TRBJ1-6	TGTGCCAGTGGGGAGACAGGGGGATGGAATTCACCCCTCCACTTT	CASGETGGWNSPLHF
few	TRBV13	TRBD2	TRBJ2-3	TGTGCCAGCAGCTTCAGACTAGCGGGGGATCTCGGCACAGATACGCAGTATTTT	CASSFRLAGDLGTDTQYF
-	TRBV2	-	TRBJ1-1	TGTGCCAGCAGTCTGGAGGGGCAGAACACTGAAGCTTTCTTT	CASSLEGQNTEAFF
few	TRBV9	TRBD2	TRBJ2-1	TGTGCCAGCAGCGTAGATGGGACTAGCGCGTACAATGAGCAGTTCTTC	CASSVDGTSAYNEQFF
-	TRBV30	-	TRBJ2-5	TGTGCCTGGACCCTTAAGGGGTTAGAGACCCAGTACTTC	CAWTLKGLETQYF
-	TRBV6-6	-	TRBJ1-5	TGTGCCAGCAGCCTCGCTCAGGGTACGCCCCAGCATTTT	CASSLAQGTPQHF
once	TRBV6-4	TRBD2	TRBJ2-5	TGTGCCAGCAGCCCAGGTGGTAGCGGGGACATGCAAGAGACCCAGTACTTC	CASSPGGSGDMQETQYF
few	TRBV4-3	TRBD1	TRBJ2-7	TGCGCCAGCAGCCAAGGGCAGGGGGCTTACGAGCAGTACTTC	CASSQGQGAYEQYF
-	TRBV7-9	TRBD1	TRBJ2-7	TGTGCCAGCAGCTTAATGGGGACAGGGGCCTCTTACGAGCAGTACTTC	CASSLMGTGASYEQYF
-	TRBV19	TRBD1	TRBJ1-1	TGTGCCAGTAGGGGCGGGGGGACAGGGCTAATGAACACTGAAGCTTTCTTT	CASRGGGTGLMNTEAFF
few	TRBV5-1	-	TRBJ1-4	TGCGCCAGCAGCCTACAGGAGGGGGAAAAACTGTTTTTT	CASSLQEGEKLFF
-	TRBV7-9	-	TRBJ2-7	TGTGCCAGCAGCTTAGCCTACATCGGGGAGCAGTACTTC	CASSLAYIGEQYF